The clone carrying this T cell receptor beta chain was detected only a few times. Antigen unknown. After 5'RACE with constant-segment primers, TCR alpha and TCR beta cDNA libraries carrying sample barcodes and UMIs were obtained. TCRdb called the 5' RACE reads again in MiXCR, with one record for every CDR3 protein. The sample lists 400,000 to 550,000 distinct CDR3 sequences; 25% were seen once. The entry originates in a study of T-cell memory formation after mild COVID-19. Whole-study context: TCR clusters showed largely donor specificity.

Whole-study results and caveats: For contracting clones, CD4+ ones sat mainly in CM and EM, CD8+ in EMRA. In pre-infection memory, a portion of responding clones appeared, which suggested that cross-reactive memory joined.

The V end lost 4 bases, the J end lost 4 bases, and 16 bases lay between the germline ends. The germline V gene has CDR1 SGHVS and CDR2 FQNEAQ. This CDR3 is 15 amino acids long. V is TRBV7-8 and J is TRBJ2-5; a possible D gene is TRBD2 (7 bases). The clonotype comes from an adult woman who had mild COVID-19 (a few samples of this study predate the infection). Cell type and time point are not known. The sequencing input was PBMCs or a T cell subset sorted from them (not recorded which). The CDR3 bases are TGTGCCAGCAGCTCTTGGGGGGGCGAGGGAGAGACCCAGTACTTC. Translation gives CASSSWGGEGETQYF. Using reference TRBV7-8 and TRBJ2-5 for the parts outside the CDR3, the full variable domain is GAGVSQSPRYKVAKRGQDVALRCDPISGHVSLFWYQQALGQGPEFLTYFQNEAQLDKSGLPSDRFFAERPEGSVSTLKIQRTQQEDSAVYLCASSSWGGEGETQYFGPGTRLLVL.